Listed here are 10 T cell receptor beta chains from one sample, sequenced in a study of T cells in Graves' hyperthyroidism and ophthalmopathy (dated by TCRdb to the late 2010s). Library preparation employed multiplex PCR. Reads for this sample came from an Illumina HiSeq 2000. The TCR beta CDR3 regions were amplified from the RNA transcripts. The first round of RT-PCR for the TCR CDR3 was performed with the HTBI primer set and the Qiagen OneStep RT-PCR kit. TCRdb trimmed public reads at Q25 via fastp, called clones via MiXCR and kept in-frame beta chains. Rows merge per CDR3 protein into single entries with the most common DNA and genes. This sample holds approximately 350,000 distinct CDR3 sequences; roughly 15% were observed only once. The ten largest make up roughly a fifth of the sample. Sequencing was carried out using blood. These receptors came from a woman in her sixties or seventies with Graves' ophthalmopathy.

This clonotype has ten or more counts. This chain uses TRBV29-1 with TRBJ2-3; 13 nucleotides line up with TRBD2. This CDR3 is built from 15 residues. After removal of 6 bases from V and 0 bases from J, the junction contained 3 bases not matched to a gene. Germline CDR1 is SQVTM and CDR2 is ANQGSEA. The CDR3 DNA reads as TGCAGCGTCGAGGGACTAGCGGGGAGCACAGATACGCAGTATTTT. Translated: CSVEGLAGSTDTQYF.

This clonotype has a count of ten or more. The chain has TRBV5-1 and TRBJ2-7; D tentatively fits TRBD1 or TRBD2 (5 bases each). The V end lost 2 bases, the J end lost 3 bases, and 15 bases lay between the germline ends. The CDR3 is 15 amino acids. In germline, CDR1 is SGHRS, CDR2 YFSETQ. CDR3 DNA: TGCGCCAGCAGCTTTCTGGGGGACGGGGACTACGAGCAGTACTTC. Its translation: CASSFLGDGDYEQYF.

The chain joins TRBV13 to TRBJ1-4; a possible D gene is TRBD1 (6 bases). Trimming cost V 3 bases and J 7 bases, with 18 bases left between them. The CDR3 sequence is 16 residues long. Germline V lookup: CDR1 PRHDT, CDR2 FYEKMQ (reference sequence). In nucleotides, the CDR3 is TGTGCCAGCAGCTTCACAGGGAGGGGAGCGGGTGAAAAACTGTTTTTT. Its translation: CASSFTGRGAGEKLFF. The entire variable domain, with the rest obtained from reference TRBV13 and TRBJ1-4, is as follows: AAGVIQSPRHLIKEKRETATLKCYPIPRHDTVYWYQQGPGQDPQFLISFYEKMQSDKGSIPDRFSAQQFSDYHSELNMSSLELGDSALYFCASSFTGRGAGEKLFFGSGTQLSVL.

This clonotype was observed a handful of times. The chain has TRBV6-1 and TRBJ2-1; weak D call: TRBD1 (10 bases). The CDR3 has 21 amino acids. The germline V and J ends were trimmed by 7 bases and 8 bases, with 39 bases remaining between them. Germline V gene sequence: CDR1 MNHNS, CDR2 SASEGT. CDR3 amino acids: CASNDRGQGKLAGVDGYEQFF. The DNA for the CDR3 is TGTGCCAGCAATGACCGGGGACAGGGGAAATTAGCGGGAGTCGACGGCTATGAGCAGTTCTTC.

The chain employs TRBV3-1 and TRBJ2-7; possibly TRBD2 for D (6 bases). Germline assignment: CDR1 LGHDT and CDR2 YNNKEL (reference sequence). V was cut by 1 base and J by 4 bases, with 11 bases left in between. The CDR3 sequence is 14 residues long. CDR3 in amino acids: CASSQGGGEYEQYF. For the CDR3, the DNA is TGTGCCAGCAGCCAAGGGGGCGGGGAATACGAGCAGTACTTC.

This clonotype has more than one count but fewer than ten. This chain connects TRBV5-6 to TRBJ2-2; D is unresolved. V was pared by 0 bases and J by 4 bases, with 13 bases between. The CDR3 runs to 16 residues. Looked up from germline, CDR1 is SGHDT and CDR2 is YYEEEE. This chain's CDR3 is CASSLGPPGPTGELFF. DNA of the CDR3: TGTGCCAGCAGCTTGGGGCCCCCGGGCCCCACCGGGGAGCTGTTTTTT.

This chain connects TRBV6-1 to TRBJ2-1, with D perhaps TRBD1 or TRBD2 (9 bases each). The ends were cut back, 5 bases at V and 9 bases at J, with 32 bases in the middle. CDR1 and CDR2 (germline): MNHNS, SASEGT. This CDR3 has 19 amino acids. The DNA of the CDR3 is TGTGCCAGCAGTCAGGCGGGACAGGGTAGGGTAGCGGGAGTAGGTGAGCAGTTCTTC. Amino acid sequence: CASSQAGQGRVAGVGEQFF.

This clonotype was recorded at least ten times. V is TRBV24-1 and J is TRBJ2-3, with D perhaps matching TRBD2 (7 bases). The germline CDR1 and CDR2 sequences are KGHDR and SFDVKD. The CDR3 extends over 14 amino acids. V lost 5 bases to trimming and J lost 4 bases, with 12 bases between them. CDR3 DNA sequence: TGTGCCACCAGTGTTTCGGGGGGCGCAGATACGCAGTATTTT. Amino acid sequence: CATSVSGGADTQYF.

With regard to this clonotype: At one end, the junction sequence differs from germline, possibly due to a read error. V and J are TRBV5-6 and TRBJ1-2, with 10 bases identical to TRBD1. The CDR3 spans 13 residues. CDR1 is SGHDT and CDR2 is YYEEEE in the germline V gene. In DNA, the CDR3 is TGTGCCAGCAGCCGCCGGGACAGGGGCAGCCGGGCCTTC. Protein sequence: CASSRRDRGSRAF. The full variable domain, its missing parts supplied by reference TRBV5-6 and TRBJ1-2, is DAGVTQSPTHLIKTRGQQVTLRCSPKSGHDTVSWYQQALGQGPQFIFQYYEEEERQRGNFPDRFSGHQFPNYSSELNVNALLLGDSALYLCASSRRDRGSRAFGSGTRLTVV.

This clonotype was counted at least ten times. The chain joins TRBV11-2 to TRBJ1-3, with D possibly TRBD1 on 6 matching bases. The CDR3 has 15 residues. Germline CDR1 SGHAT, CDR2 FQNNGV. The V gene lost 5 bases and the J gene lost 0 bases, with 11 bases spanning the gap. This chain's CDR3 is CASSVPTGSGNTIYF. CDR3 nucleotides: TGTGCCAGCAGCGTACCGACAGGCTCTGGAAACACCATATATTTT.